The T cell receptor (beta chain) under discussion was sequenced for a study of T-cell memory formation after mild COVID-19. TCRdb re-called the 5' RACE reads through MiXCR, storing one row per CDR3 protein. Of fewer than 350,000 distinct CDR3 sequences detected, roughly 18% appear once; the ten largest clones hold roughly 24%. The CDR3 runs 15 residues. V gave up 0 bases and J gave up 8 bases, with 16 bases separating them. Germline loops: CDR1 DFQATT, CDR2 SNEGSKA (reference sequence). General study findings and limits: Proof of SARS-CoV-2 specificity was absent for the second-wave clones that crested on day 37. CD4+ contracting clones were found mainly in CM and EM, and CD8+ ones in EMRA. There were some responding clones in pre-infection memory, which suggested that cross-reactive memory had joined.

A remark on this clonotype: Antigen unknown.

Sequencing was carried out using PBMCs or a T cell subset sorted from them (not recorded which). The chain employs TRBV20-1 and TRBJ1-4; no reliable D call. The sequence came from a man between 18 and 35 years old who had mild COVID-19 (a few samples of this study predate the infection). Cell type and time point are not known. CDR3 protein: CSARDSDHIDEKLFF. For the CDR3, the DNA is TGCAGTGCTAGAGACTCAGACCATATTGACGAAAAACTGTTTTTT.